A selection of T cell receptor beta chains follows, all from one sample in a study of glioma-infiltrating T cells after dendritic cell vaccination. The protocol was immunoSEQ multiplex PCR, while the TCRdb copy is restricted to in-frame clones and leaves out a portion. The data hold roughly 100,000 clones, with 90% observed a single time. The sequencing used blood, collected after dendritic cell vaccination. The receptors come from a human donor with glioblastoma. CDR3s include the opening cysteine and the closing phenylalanine or tryptophan. D genes are given only for firm matches. The listing skips clone size in some rows; elsewhere it reads once, few, many or a size class.

TRBD1	TRBV5-4	NA	TRBJ1-4	14	CASSSDREFGKLFF	TGTGCCAGCAGCTCTGACAGGGAGTTCGGAAAACTGTTTTTT
NA	TRBV5-1	NA	TRBJ1-1	14	CASSGGGDFPEAFF	TGCGCCAGCAGCGGGGGGGGTGACTTCCCTGAAGCTTTCTTT
NA	TRBV6-1	NA	TRBJ1-5	13	CASREVFNQPQHF	TGTGCCAGCAGGGAAGTCTTCAATCAGCCCCAGCATTTT
TRBD2	TRBV5-4	NA	TRBJ2-5	15	CASSLTSGREETQYF	TGTGCCAGCAGCTTGACTAGCGGGAGGGAAGAGACCCAGTACTTC
TRBD1	TRBV2	NA	TRBJ2-3	16	CASSTGTGGRTDTQYF	TGTGCCAGCAGTACCGGGACAGGGGGACGCACAGATACGCAGTATTTT
NA	TRBV19	NA	TRBJ1-4	15	CASNGGDATNEKLFF	TGTGCCAGTAACGGAGGAGACGCAACTAATGAAAAACTGTTTTTT
TRBD1	TRBV27	NA	TRBJ2-7	16	CASSPGQGLGRLRKYF	TGTGCCAGCAGCCCCGGACAGGGGCTGGGGCGCCTCCGAAAGTACTTC
TRBD2	TRBV19	NA	TRBJ2-7	14	CASRETSGRTEQYF	TGTGCCAGTAGGGAAACTAGCGGGAGGACCGAGCAGTACTTC
NA	TRBV2	NA	TRBJ1-5	13	CASGGGENQPQHF	TGTGCCAGCGGGGGGGGAGAAAATCAGCCCCAGCATTTT
TRBD2	TRBV5-4	NA	TRBJ2-3	17	CASSLDPSGGVGDTQYF	TGTGCCAGCAGCTTGGATCCTAGCGGGGGGGTGGGAGATACGCAGTATTTT
TRBD2	TRBV6-1	NA	TRBJ2-3	15	CASSEVAGGTDTQYF	TGTGCCAGCAGTGAAGTGGCGGGGGGCACAGATACGCAGTATTTT
TRBD2	TRBV10-3	once	TRBJ2-3	15	CAISESSGRGDTQYF	TGTGCCATCAGTGAGAGCAGCGGGAGAGGTGATACGCAGTATTTT
NA	TRBV15	NA	TRBJ1-1	14	CATSRAQSNGEAFF	TGTGCCACCAGCAGAGCACAGTCGAACGGTGAAGCTTTCTTT
TRBD2	TRBV19	few	TRBJ2-7	15	CASSILAGGSYEQYF	TGTGCCAGTAGTATCCTAGCGGGGGGCTCCTACGAGCAGTACTTC
NA	TRBV4-2	NA	TRBJ2-7	14	CASSQERRSYEQYF	TGTGCCAGCAGCCAAGAGCGGCGCTCCTACGAGCAGTACTTC
TRBD1	TRBV30	NA	TRBJ1-3	18	CAWTRTGRGQGHSGTIYF	TGTGCCTGGACCCGAACTGGGCGGGGACAGGGCCACTCAGGCACCATATATTTT
NA	TRBV5-6	NA	TRBJ2-7	14	CASSLGGRNYEQYF	TGTGCCAGCAGCTTGGGGGGGCGGAACTACGAGCAGTACTTC
TRBD2	TRBV2	NA	TRBJ2-3	15	CASSETGGTAHTQYF	TGTGCCAGCAGTGAAACCGGGGGGACCGCCCATACGCAGTATTTT
NA	TRBV18	NA	TRBJ1-1	14	CASSPSSGVTEAFF	TGTGCCAGCTCACCAAGCTCAGGGGTAACTGAAGCTTTCTTT
TRBD1	TRBV10-3	NA	TRBJ1-1	14	CAISEITGATEAFF	TGTGCCATCAGTGAAATCACAGGGGCGACTGAAGCTTTCTTT
TRBD1	TRBV5-4	NA	TRBJ2-1	17	CASSLYRGEGSYNEQFF	TGTGCCAGCAGCCTATACAGGGGAGAGGGCTCCTACAATGAGCAGTTCTTC
NA	TRBV29-1	NA	TRBJ1-2	11	CSAGGVEGYTF	TGCAGCGCGGGGGGGGTGGAGGGCTACACCTTC
NA	TRBV2	NA	TRBJ1-5	13	CASSAVDGQPQHF	TGTGCCAGCAGCGCGGTGGATGGTCAGCCCCAGCATTTT
TRBD2	TRBV6-1	NA	TRBJ2-1	15	CASGRLAGVINEQFF	TGTGCCAGCGGCAGACTAGCGGGAGTAATAAATGAGCAGTTCTTC
NA	TRBV28	once	TRBJ2-7	14	CASSTGPFSYEQYF	TGTGCCAGCAGTACAGGGCCTTTCTCCTACGAGCAGTACTTC
TRBD1	TRBV19	NA	TRBJ2-3	14	CASSIGQDPDTQYF	TGTGCCAGTAGTATCGGACAGGATCCAGATACGCAGTATTTT
TRBD2	TRBV18	NA	TRBJ2-7	15	CASSLTGTSGYEQYF	TGTGCCAGCTCACTAACCGGGACTAGCGGCTACGAGCAGTACTTC
TRBD2	TRBV9	NA	TRBJ2-3	20	CASSVGISVTSGRPADTQYF	TGTGCCAGCAGCGTAGGCATATCGGTGACTAGCGGGAGGCCTGCAGATACGCAGTATTTT
TRBD2	TRBV27	NA	TRBJ2-1	16	CASSLGPAGGRWEQFF	TGTGCCAGCTCTCTGGGTCCAGCGGGGGGGCGGTGGGAGCAGTTCTTC